This T cell receptor (beta chain) stems from a study of tumor-infiltrating lymphocytes in primary liver carcinoma. Study-level information: Ranging in age from 30 to 69 years, the patients were men and women. Each sample had roughly 3.5 to 8 million productive TCRbeta reads regardless of tissue type. Study observations and caveats: Paired tumor-adjacent and tumor-blood samples overlapped less than tumor region pairs did. No more than about 8-24% of top clones could be seen in all five tumor regions.

Turning to this clonotype: Its cognate antigen is unknown. The CDR3 carries no conserved terminal phenylalanine or tryptophan, so it likely arises from a read error.

The template, around 540 ng total RNA, yielded TCR beta cDNA made with a constant-region primer. ARM-PCR, slightly modified, supplied the TCR beta libraries through three nested multiplex PCR rounds. TRBV1-TRBV30 forward primers paired with a C-beta reverse primer were used in the first two PCR rounds, which ran around 10 cycles each. TCRdb independently ran MiXCR on the multiplex PCR reads; one entry per CDR3 protein. Of 45,000 to 55,000 distinct CDR3 sequences in the sample, over 70% were seen once. Trimming left V 5 bases short and J 1 base short, with 24 bases between. CDR3 length: 19 residues. Germline CDR1 reads MGHRA; CDR2 reads YSYEKL. Unsorted bulk tissue of roughly 17-33 mg yielded co-extracted RNA and DNA.

The TCR was taken from a man aged 40-55 years with primary liver carcinoma and hepatitis B virus infection. The chain employs TRBV4-1 and TRBJ2-1; perhaps TRBD2 as D (6 bases). Sequencing was done on a sample of liver tumor tissue from sampling region 2. Subset given: tumor region T2, inferior pole. CDR3 DNA sequence: TGCGCCAGCAGCTTTGGTAGCGGCCACCAATACTTATCCTACAATGAGCAGTTCATC. It specifies CASSFGSGHQYLSYNEQFI.